The entry that follows covers one T cell receptor (beta chain) sequence. Naive-designated CD8 cells lacked CD45RO, were positively enriched for CCR7, and omitted terminally differentiated effector memory CD45RA+ cells. Healthy HIV-negative adults without recent acute infections or vaccinations served as donors. The data were produced by immunoSEQ multiplex PCR, yet TCRdb's version contains in-frame clones alone and is incomplete. Here the sample spans hundreds of thousands of clones, 96% being singletons. The data are from a study of shared clonotypes between healthy human individuals. The specimen was naive CD8+ T cells sorted from blood. The receptor was derived from a man aged 30 to 45 in good health.

CDR3 nucleotide sequence: TGTGCCAGTAGTTGGGGGACAGGGGGCGGCGGCTCCTACAATGAGCAGTTCTTC. It specifies CASSWGTGGGGSYNEQFF. The chain combines TRBV19 with TRBJ2-1, with 12 nucleotides matching TRBD1. The CDR3 runs to 18 residues. Per germline, CDR1 LNHDA and CDR2 SQIVND (reference sequence). The V gene end was trimmed by 5 bases and the J gene end by 0 bases; junction bases not matched to a gene: 8.